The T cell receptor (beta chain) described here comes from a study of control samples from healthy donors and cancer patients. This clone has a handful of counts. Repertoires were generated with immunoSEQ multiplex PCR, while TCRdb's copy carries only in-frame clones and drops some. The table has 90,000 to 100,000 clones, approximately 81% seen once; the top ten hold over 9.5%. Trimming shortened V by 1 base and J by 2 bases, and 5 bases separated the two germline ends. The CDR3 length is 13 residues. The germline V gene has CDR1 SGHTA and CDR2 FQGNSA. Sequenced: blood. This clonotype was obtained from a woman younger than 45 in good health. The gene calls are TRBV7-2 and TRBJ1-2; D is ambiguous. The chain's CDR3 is CASSLGQNYGYTF. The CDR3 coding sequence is TGTGCCAGCAGCTTAGGGCAGAACTATGGCTACACCTTC.